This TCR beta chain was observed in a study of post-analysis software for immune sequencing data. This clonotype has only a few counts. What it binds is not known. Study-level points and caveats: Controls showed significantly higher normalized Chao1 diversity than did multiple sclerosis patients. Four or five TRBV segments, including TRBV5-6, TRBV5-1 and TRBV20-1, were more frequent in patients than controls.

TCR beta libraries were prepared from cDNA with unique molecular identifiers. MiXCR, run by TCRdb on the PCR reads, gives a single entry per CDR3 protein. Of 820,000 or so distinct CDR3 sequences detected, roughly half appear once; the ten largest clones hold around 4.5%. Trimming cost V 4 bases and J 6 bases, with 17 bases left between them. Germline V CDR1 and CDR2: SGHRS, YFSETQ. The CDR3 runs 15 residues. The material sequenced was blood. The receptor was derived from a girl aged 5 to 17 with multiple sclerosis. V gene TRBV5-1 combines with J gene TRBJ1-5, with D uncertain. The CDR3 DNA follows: TGCGCCAGCAGCGCCGACCCGGAGCGGGGTCAGCCCCAGCATTTT. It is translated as CASSADPERGQPQHF.